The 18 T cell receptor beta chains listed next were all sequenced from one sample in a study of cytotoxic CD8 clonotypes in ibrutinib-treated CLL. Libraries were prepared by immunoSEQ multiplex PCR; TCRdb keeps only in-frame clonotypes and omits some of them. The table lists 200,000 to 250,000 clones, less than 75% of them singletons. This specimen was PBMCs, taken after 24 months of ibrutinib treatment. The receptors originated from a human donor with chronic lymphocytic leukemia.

Here the CDR3 DNA reads TGTGCCAGCGGCTTCGCTAGAACCCTAGCCAAAAACATTCAGTACTTC. Amino acids: CASGFARTLAKNIQYF. The genes are TRBV28 and TRBJ2-4; no clear D. The CDR3 length is 16 residues. The V end was cut by 8 bases, the J end by 0 bases, with 17 bases between. Germline loops: CDR1 MDHEN, CDR2 SYDVKM.

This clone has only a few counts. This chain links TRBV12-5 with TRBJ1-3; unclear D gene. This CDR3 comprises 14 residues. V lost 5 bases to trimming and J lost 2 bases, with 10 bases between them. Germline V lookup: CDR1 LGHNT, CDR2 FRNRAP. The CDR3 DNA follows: TGTGCTAGTGGTAGCGGAAATCCTGGAAACACCATATATTTT. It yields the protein CASGSGNPGNTIYF.

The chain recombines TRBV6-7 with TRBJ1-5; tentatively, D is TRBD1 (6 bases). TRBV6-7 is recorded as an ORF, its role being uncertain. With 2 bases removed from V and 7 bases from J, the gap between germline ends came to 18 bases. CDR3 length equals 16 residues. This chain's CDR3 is CASSYRIHRDQQPQHF. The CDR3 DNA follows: TGTGCCAGCAGTTACAGGATCCACAGGGATCAACAGCCCCAGCATTTT.

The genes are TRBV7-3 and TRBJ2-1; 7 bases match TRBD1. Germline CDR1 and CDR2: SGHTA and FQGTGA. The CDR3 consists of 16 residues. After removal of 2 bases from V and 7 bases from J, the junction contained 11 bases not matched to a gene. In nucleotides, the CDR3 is TGTGCCAGCAGCTTATCCATAGGCAGGGGGTGGAATGAGCAGTTCTTC. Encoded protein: CASSLSIGRGWNEQFF.

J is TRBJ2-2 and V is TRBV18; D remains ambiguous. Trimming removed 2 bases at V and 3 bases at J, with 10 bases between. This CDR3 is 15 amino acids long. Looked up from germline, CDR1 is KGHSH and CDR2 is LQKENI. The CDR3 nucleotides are TGTGCCAGCTCACCAAGTAACAGTTACACCGGGGAGCTGTTTTTT. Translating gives CASSPSNSYTGELFF.

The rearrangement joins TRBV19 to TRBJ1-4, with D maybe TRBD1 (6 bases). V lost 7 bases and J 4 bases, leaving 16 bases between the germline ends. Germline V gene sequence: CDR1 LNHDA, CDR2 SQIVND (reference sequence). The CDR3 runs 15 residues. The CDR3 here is CASTRGATVNEKLFF. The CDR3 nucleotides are TGTGCCAGTACCCGGGGGGCGACAGTTAATGAAAAACTGTTTTTT.

CDR3 nucleotide sequence: TGTGCCAGCAGTCCCAGAGCGGGGGGAGATACGCAGTATTTT. It translates to CASSPRAGGDTQYF. The chain employs TRBV6-4 and TRBJ2-3; 9 nucleotides line up with TRBD2. The germline CDR1 and CDR2 sequences are MRHNA and SNTAGT. V was clipped by 5 bases and J by 5 bases; unmatched bases: 5. CDR3 size: 14 residues.

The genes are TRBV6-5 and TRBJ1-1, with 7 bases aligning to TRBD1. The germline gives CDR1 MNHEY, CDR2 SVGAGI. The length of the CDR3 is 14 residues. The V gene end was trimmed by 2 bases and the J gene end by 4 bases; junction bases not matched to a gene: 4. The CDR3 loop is CASSYQRQGTEAFF. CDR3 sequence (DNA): TGTGCCAGCAGTTACCAGAGACAGGGCACTGAAGCTTTCTTT.

The CDR3 coding sequence is TGTGCCAGCAGCTTTGGGTACGGGACAGGGGCCGCCGGTAGCAATCAGCCCCAGCATTTT. This sequence encodes CASSFGYGTGAAGSNQPQHF. The chain recombines TRBV5-5 with TRBJ1-5; 10 nucleotides align to TRBD1. This CDR3 contains 20 residues. V lost 2 bases to trimming and J lost 0 bases; unmatched junction nucleotides: 14. Germline V gene sequence: CDR1 SGHKS, CDR2 YYEKEE (reference sequence).

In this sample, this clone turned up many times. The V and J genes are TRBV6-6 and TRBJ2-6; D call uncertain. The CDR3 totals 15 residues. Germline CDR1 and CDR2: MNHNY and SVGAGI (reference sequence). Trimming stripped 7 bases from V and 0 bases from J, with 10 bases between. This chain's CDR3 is CASTLTSSGANVLTF. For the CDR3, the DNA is TGTGCCAGCACCCTAACAAGCTCTGGGGCCAACGTCCTGACTTTC.

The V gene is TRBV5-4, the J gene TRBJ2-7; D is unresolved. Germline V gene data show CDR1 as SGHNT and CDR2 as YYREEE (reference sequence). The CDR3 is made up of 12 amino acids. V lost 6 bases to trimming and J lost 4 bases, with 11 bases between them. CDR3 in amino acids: CASMPSEYEQYF. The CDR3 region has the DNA TGTGCCAGCATGCCTAGTGAGTACGAGCAGTACTTC.

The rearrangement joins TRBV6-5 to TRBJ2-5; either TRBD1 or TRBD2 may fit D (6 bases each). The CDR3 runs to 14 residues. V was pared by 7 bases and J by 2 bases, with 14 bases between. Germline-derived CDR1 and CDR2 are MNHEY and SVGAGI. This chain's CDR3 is CASTRRGLQETQYF. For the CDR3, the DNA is TGTGCCAGCACTCGCCGGGGGCTACAAGAGACCCAGTACTTC.

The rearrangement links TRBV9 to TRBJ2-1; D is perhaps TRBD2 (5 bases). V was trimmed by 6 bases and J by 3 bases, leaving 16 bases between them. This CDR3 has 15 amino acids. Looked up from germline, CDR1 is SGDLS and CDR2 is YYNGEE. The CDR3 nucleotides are TGTGCCAGCACCCCCTCCAGCGGTTACTACAATGAGCAGTTCTTC. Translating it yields CASTPSSGYYNEQFF.

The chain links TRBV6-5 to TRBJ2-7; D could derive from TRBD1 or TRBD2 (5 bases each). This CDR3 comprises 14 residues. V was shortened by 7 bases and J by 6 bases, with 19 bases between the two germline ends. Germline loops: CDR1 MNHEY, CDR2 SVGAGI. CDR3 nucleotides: TGTGCCAGCACCGTGGGGACCCGAACCGGCGAGCAGTACTTC. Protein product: CASTVGTRTGEQYF.

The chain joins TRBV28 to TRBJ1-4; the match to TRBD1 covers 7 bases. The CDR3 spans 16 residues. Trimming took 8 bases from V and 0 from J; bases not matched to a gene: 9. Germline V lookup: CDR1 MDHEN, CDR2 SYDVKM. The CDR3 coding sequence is TGTGCCAGCTCAACAGGGGTTGGGGCAACTAATGAAAAACTGTTTTTT. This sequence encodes CASSTGVGATNEKLFF.

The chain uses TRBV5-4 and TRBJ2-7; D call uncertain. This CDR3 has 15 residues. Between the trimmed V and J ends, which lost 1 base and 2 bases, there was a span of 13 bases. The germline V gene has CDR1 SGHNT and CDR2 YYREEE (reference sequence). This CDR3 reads CASSLPGSIPYEQYF. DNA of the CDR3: TGTGCCAGCAGCTTGCCGGGTAGTATCCCCTACGAGCAGTACTTC.

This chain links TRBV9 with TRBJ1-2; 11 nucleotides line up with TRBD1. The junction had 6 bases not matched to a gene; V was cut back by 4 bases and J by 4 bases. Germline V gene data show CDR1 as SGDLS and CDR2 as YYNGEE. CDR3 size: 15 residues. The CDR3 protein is CASSPGQGVSYGYTF. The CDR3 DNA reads TGTGCCAGCAGCCCGGGACAGGGGGTGAGCTATGGCTACACCTTC.

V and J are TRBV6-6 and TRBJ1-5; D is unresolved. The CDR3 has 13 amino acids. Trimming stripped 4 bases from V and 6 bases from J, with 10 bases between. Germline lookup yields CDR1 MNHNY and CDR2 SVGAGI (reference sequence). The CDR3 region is CASSSTGVQPQHF. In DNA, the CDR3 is TGTGCCAGCAGTTCGACCGGGGTTCAGCCCCAGCATTTT.